Below are 5 T cell receptor beta chains sequenced from a single sample in a study of T cell changes during pregnancy in multiple sclerosis. The protocol was immunoSEQ multiplex PCR, while the TCRdb copy is restricted to in-frame clones and leaves out a portion. The repertoire holds about 32,000 clones, with 75% to 90% as singletons. The specimen comprised CD8+ T cells from peripheral blood mononuclear cells, sampled in the second trimester of pregnancy. Every receptor here comes from a female donor with multiple sclerosis, enrolled in a pregnancy study.

The chain uses TRBV14 and TRBJ1-5; TRBD1 is a possible D gene (5 bases). The CDR3 contains 15 residues. The V gene lost 0 bases and the J gene lost 2 bases, with 8 bases spanning the gap. Looked up from germline, CDR1 is SGHDN and CDR2 is FVKESK. The CDR3 DNA sequence: TGTGCCAGCAGCCAAGATTCGGGGGGCAATCAGCCCCAGCATTTT. Protein product: CASSQDSGGNQPQHF.

The rearrangement joins TRBV5-4 to TRBJ2-4; no definite D call. CDR1 is SGHNT, CDR2 YYREEE, per germline (reference sequence). Between the trimmed V and J ends, which lost 4 bases and 1 base, there was a span of 9 bases. CDR3 size: 14 residues. CDR3 region: CASSTPVAKNIQYF. In nucleotides, the CDR3 is TGTGCCAGCAGCACCCCAGTGGCCAAAAACATTCAGTACTTC.

The chain carries TRBV18 and TRBJ1-1, with 10 bases fitting TRBD1. This CDR3 is 16 amino acids long. From germline, CDR1 is KGHSH and CDR2 LQKENI. The V segment lost 2 bases and the J segment 5 bases; nucleotides outside the gene matches: 8. The CDR3 DNA reads TGTGCCAGCTCACCAGGGGACAGGGGTGTTAAGACTGAAGCTTTCTTT. It is translated as CASSPGDRGVKTEAFF.

The gene calls are TRBV4-1 and TRBJ2-7; maybe TRBD2 (5 bases). Germline V CDR1 and CDR2: MGHRA, YSYEKL. The CDR3 covers 16 residues. Between the trimmed V and J ends, which lost 7 bases and 3 bases, there was a span of 22 bases. The CDR3 DNA follows: TGCGCCAGCATGGTCTCGGCGGGCCCTGGGGTCTACGAGCAGTACTTC. Its translation: CASMVSAGPGVYEQYF.

The chain combines TRBV11-2 with TRBJ1-3, with D unclear. This CDR3 spans 16 amino acids. The V gene lost 4 bases and the J gene lost 7 bases, with 20 bases spanning the gap. Germline V gene lookup returns CDR1 SGHAT and CDR2 FQNNGV. CDR3 nucleotide sequence: TGTGCCAGCAGCTCGAGGGCTAACGCGATGGGTAACACCATATATTTT. It encodes CASSSRANAMGNTIYF. Complete variable domain (other parts from reference TRBV11-2 and TRBJ1-3): EAGVAQSPRYKIIEKRQSVAFWCNPISGHATLYWYQQILGQGPKLLIQFQNNGVVDDSQLPKDRFSAERLKGVDSTLKIQPAKLEDSAVYLCASSSRANAMGNTIYFGEGSWLTVV.